Listed here is a single TCR beta chain. This clonotype showed up many times. It has no known antigen specificity. Per-nucleotide qualities are absent, and no much larger clonotype sits a single base away. These data belong to a study of early T cells in non-severe SARS-CoV-2 infection (dated by TCRdb to the early 2020s). Regarding the research as a whole: Because TCR sequencing was done on bulk RNA from unsorted whole blood, the alpha and beta chains could not be paired.

Libraries were constructed by 5' RACE. Reads for this sample came from a NextSeq 500. In the TCR library protocol, unique molecular identifiers were attached to individual cDNA molecules to correct for PCR bias and sequencing error. Both TCR alpha and beta chains were sequenced, and tight co-correlation was observed between alpha and beta sequence abundances in each sample. Per the authors' processing: Decombinator V4 was used to annotate the V gene, J gene and CDR3 of the TCR sequences. Expanded TCRs were defined as changing significantly between any two time points under a Poisson model with p below 0.0001. TCR abundances were normalised to the total number of TCRs sequenced in each sample and reported as counts per million. MAIT TCRs were defined by TRAV1-2 paired with TRAJ12, TRAJ20 or TRAJ33, and iNKT TCRs by TRAV10 paired with TRAJ18. VDJdb, accessed on 1 November 2021, was searched for TCRs annotated for CMV, EBV and SARS-CoV-2, and TCRs annotated for more than one antigen were excluded. The public reads were reprocessed in TCRdb via fastp at Q25 and MiXCR, keeping in-frame beta chains. Under each unique CDR3 protein, matching rows form one entry showing the most common genes and DNA. TCRdb assigned the V and J calls; the authors' analysis was not used. The table for this sample lists about 61,000 distinct CDR3 sequences; 10% to 11% of them were counted only once. The ten largest make up about 1.5% of the sample.

Broader findings and caveats from the paper: VDJdb matching was skewed toward anti-spike CD8 responses, so virus-specific expansions were likely underestimated and private and CD4 specificities were missed.

Set within a cohort of healthcare workers in London, UK, this nested case-control study involved weekly PCR testing of nasopharyngeal swabs along with blood sampling. Healthcare workers were enrolled in the week of the UK lockdown, from 23 to 31 March 2020, and were followed every week for up to roughly 15 weeks. CDR3 length: 15 amino acids, cysteine to phenylalanine. CDR3 DNA is the only sequence kept; it has 45 bases, read in frame from the first base. CDR1 and CDR2 (SEHNR, FQNEAQ) derive from the germline V gene (reference sequence). Here V drops 4 bases and J drops 1 base, and the junction holds 5 bases not matched to any gene.

Specimen: whole blood. This receptor was identified in an adult who was a healthcare worker with PCR-confirmed SARS-CoV-2 infection or an uninfected control (not recorded which). The chain is made from TRBV7-9 and TRBJ1-1; a stretch of 8 junction bases matches TRBD1. The CDR3 protein sequence reads: CASSYSGGPNTEAFF. In nucleotide form, the sequence is TGTGCCAGCAGCTATTCAGGGGGCCCGAACACTGAAGCTTTCTTT. Where the CDR3 stops, the reference TRBV7-9 and TRBJ1-1 genes take over; the full variable domain is DTGVSQNPRHKITKRGQNVTFRCDPISEHNRLYWYRQTLGQGPEFLTYFQNEAQLEKSRLLSDRFSAERPKGSFSTLEIQRTEQGDSAMYLCASSYSGGPNTEAFFGQGTRLTVV.